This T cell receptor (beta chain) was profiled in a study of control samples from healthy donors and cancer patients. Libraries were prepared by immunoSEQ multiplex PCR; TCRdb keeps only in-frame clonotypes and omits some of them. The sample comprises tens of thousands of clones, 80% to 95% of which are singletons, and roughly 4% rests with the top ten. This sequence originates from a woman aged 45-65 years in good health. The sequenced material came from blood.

The CDR3 DNA sequence: TGTGCCACCAGTTTGGCAGGAAACACCATATATTTT. This encodes CATSLAGNTIYF. V gene TRBV24-1 combines with J gene TRBJ1-3; D call uncertain. Trimming cost V 6 bases and J 4 bases, with 6 bases left between them. Per the germline V gene, CDR1 is KGHDR and CDR2 is SFDVKD. This CDR3 comprises 12 residues.